The 23 T cell receptor beta chains listed next were all sequenced from one sample in a study of OX40 agonist ivuxolimab in advanced cancers. Assay used: immunoSEQ multiplex PCR; TCRdb lists only in-frame clones, some missing. This sample has roughly 77,000 clones, with under 95% found just once. The sample in question was CD4+ or CD8+ T cells sorted from blood, obtained in a trial of the OX40 agonist ivuxolimab. These receptor sequences come from an adult with an advanced solid tumor such as melanoma, head and neck, liver or kidney cancer.

The chain has TRBV27 and TRBJ2-3; D is ambiguous. V lost 3 bases, J lost 4 bases, and 2 bases lay in between. The CDR3 is 11 amino acids. The V gene's germline CDR1 is MNHEY and CDR2 SMNVEV (reference sequence). In DNA form, the CDR3 reads TGTGCCAGCAGTTTTGCAGATACGCAGTATTTT. Its protein product is CASSFADTQYF.

V is TRBV11-2 and J is TRBJ1-2; 10 positions agree with TRBD1. CDR1 is SGHAT and CDR2 is FQNNGV in the germline V gene. This CDR3 is built from 15 residues. V was pared by 5 bases and J by 3 bases, with 6 bases of the junction left unmatched. CDR3 amino acids: CASSPFGQGDYGYTF. DNA for the CDR3: TGTGCCAGCAGCCCCTTTGGACAGGGGGACTATGGCTACACCTTC.

The J gene is TRBJ2-1, the V gene TRBV6-5; D ambiguous. The CDR3 is 12 residues long. Trimming cost V 5 bases and J 8 bases, with 10 bases left between them. Germline CDR1 is MNHEY and CDR2 is SVGAGI. In nucleotides, the CDR3 is TGTGCCAGCAGTCCTAGTATTTATGAGCAGTTCTTC. This sequence encodes CASSPSIYEQFF.

V and J are TRBV2 and TRBJ2-3, with 11 bases that match TRBD2. CDR1 is SNHLY and CDR2 is FYNNEI in the germline V gene. V shed 0 bases and J 2 bases; nucleotides not matched to a gene: 13. The CDR3 spans 20 residues. CDR3 sequence: CASSEAGLAGGFRATDTQYF. CDR3 in DNA: TGTGCCAGCAGTGAAGCGGGGCTAGCGGGGGGTTTCAGGGCCACAGATACGCAGTATTTT.

The chain combines TRBV7-2 with TRBJ2-7, with D possibly TRBD2 on 5 matching bases. This CDR3 contains 14 residues. Trimming took off 1 base at V and 4 bases at J, with 11 bases between the two ends. Germline loops: CDR1 SGHTA, CDR2 FQGNSA. CDR3 bases: TGTGCCAGCAGCTTAGGCCCTAGCCCTTACGAGCAGTACTTC. As protein: CASSLGPSPYEQYF.

The chain employs TRBV5-4 and TRBJ2-5; D unresolved. This CDR3 is 14 amino acids long. Per the germline V gene, CDR1 is SGHNT and CDR2 is YYREEE (reference sequence). Trimming shortened V by 3 bases and J by 2 bases, and 11 bases separated the two germline ends. CDR3 in amino acids: CASSSAGLQETQYF. The CDR3 DNA sequence: TGTGCCAGCAGCTCAGCCGGCCTTCAAGAGACCCAGTACTTC.

This clone has a single count. V is TRBV7-9 and J is TRBJ2-2; unclear D gene. The length of the CDR3 is 12 residues. Germline V lookup: CDR1 SEHNR, CDR2 FQNEAQ (reference sequence). Trimming pared 3 bases from V and 5 bases from J, leaving 4 bases between. In nucleotides, the CDR3 is TGTGCCAGCAGCTTGCAAACCGGGGAGCTGTTTTTT. It specifies CASSLQTGELFF.

The J gene is TRBJ2-7, the V gene TRBV7-2; D may be TRBD2 (5 bases). V lost 5 bases and J 3 bases, leaving 8 bases between the germline ends. This CDR3 comprises 12 residues. CDR1 and CDR2 from the germline V gene are SGHTA and FQGNSA. In DNA, the CDR3 is TGTGCCAGCAGCCCGGGATTCTACGAGCAGTACTTC. Its protein product is CASSPGFYEQYF.

The chain recombines TRBV6-5 with TRBJ1-1; perhaps TRBD1 as D (6 bases). This CDR3 has 15 amino acids. CDR1 is MNHEY, CDR2 SVGAGI, per germline. Between the trimmed V and J ends, which lost 5 bases and 1 base, there was a span of 14 bases. CDR3 residues: CASSHGGVENTEAFF. CDR3 DNA sequence: TGTGCCAGCAGTCACGGGGGCGTAGAGAACACTGAAGCTTTCTTT.

Here the CDR3 DNA reads TGTGCCAGCAGTTTGGTTATTCAAACCATCCCCAGGAGCTCCTACAATGAGCAGTTCTTC. Its protein product is CASSLVIQTIPRSSYNEQFF. The chain uses TRBV27 and TRBJ2-1; no definite D call. This CDR3 comprises 20 residues. V was pared by 3 bases and J by 0 bases, with 24 bases between. Germline lookup yields CDR1 MNHEY and CDR2 SMNVEV (reference sequence).

This chain joins TRBV5-4 and TRBJ2-7; 13 nucleotides align to TRBD2. CDR1 is SGHNT, CDR2 YYREEE, per germline (reference sequence). V lost 0 bases, J lost 3 bases, and 0 bases stayed unmatched. There are 15 residues in the CDR3. CDR3 DNA sequence: TGTGCCAGCAGCTTGGGACTAGCGGGGGGCTACGAGCAGTACTTC. Translating gives CASSLGLAGGYEQYF.

This rearrangement joins TRBV7-9 to TRBJ2-5; TRBD2 matches 11 bases. Trimming removed 0 bases from V and 3 bases from J; junction bases left unmatched: 9. Per germline, CDR1 SEHNR and CDR2 FQNEAQ (reference sequence). CDR3 length equals 18 residues. Here the CDR3 DNA reads TGTGCCAGCAGCTTAGCTGCGATCATTAGCGGGGGGGAAGAGACCCAGTACTTC. It encodes CASSLAAIISGGEETQYF.

The chain has TRBV29-1 and TRBJ2-7, with D perhaps TRBD1 (6 bases). Germline V gives CDR1 SQVTM, CDR2 ANQGSEA. V shed 0 bases and J shed 1 base, with 10 bases lying between them. This CDR3 is built from 14 residues. CDR3: CSVEDHGQSYEQYF. CDR3 nucleotides: TGCAGCGTTGAAGATCACGGACAGTCCTACGAGCAGTACTTC.

This chain joins TRBV5-1 and TRBJ1-2; no firm D call. The germline gives CDR1 SGHRS, CDR2 YFSETQ. Trimming shortened V by 0 bases and J by 2 bases, and 14 bases separated the two germline ends. CDR3 length: 16 amino acids. The chain's CDR3 is CASSLAPTTENYGYTF. CDR3 nucleotides: TGCGCCAGCAGCTTGGCCCCAACGACGGAGAACTATGGCTACACCTTC.

The chain has TRBV27 and TRBJ2-7; 8 bases are a match to TRBD2. V was clipped by 6 bases and J by 6 bases; unmatched bases: 10. Germline loops: CDR1 MNHEY, CDR2 SMNVEV (reference sequence). This CDR3 comprises 14 residues. CDR3 sequence (DNA): TGTGCCAGCAGCCCACTAGCGGCCCGGGGCGAGCAGTACTTC. The encoded protein is CASSPLAARGEQYF.

V gene TRBV4-3 combines with J gene TRBJ1-1, with 7 bases aligning to TRBD1. The germline V gene has CDR1 LGHNA and CDR2 YSLEER. With V trimmed by 6 bases and J by 6 bases, 7 bases remained unmatched. The CDR3 has 13 residues. The CDR3 here is CASSPGQLPEAFF. DNA for the CDR3: TGCGCCAGCAGTCCGGGACAGCTTCCTGAAGCTTTCTTT.

CDR3 coding DNA: TGCGCCAGCAGCCAAGAGTACGAGCAGTACTTC. It translates to CASSQEYEQYF. This rearrangement joins TRBV4-1 to TRBJ2-7; D is unresolved. CDR3 length: 11 amino acids. Looked up from germline, CDR1 is MGHRA and CDR2 is YSYEKL. V lost 0 bases and J lost 4, with 1 base in between.

The chain carries TRBV11-2 and TRBJ2-1; 13 bases map to TRBD2. This CDR3 comprises 16 residues. V lost 4 bases to trimming and J lost 6 bases; unmatched junction nucleotides: 6. Germline V gives CDR1 SGHAT, CDR2 FQNNGV. CDR3 residues: CASSSHTSGGVNEQFF. The CDR3 DNA is TGTGCCAGCAGCTCACACACTAGCGGGGGGGTCAATGAGCAGTTCTTC.

The V call is TRBV6-5, the J call TRBJ2-5; 12 positions match TRBD2. V lost 11 bases to trimming and J lost 5 bases; unmatched junction nucleotides: 6. The CDR3 is 13 amino acids. CDR1 and CDR2 from the germline V gene are MNHEY and SVGAGI. As DNA, the CDR3 is TGTGCCTCCAGGCTAGCGGGGGGGGAGACCCAGTACTTC. Its translation: CASRLAGGETQYF.

V is TRBV4-1 and J is TRBJ1-2; perhaps TRBD1 as D (5 bases). The germline V and J ends were trimmed by 2 bases and 0 bases, with 10 bases remaining between them. There are 15 residues in the CDR3. Germline V lookup: CDR1 MGHRA, CDR2 YSYEKL. CDR3 coding DNA: TGCGCCAGCAGCCAAAGGCAGGGCTCTAACTATGGCTACACCTTC. It encodes CASSQRQGSNYGYTF.

The chain links TRBV19 to TRBJ2-1, with TRBD2 matching 9 bases. Germline values: CDR1 LNHDA, CDR2 SQIVND (reference sequence). The length of the CDR3 is 15 residues. V gave up 1 base and J gave up 5 bases; unmatched junction bases: 3. CDR3 sequence reads: CASSIVAGGDNEQFF. The DNA for the CDR3 is TGTGCCAGTAGTATAGTGGCGGGGGGGGACAATGAGCAGTTCTTC.

The rearrangement uses TRBV7-9 and TRBJ1-2, with 8 bases matching TRBD1. The CDR3 runs to 14 residues. The J segment lost 8 bases and the V segment lost 6 bases, leaving 11 bases of the junction unmatched. Germline CDR1 SEHNR, CDR2 FQNEAQ (reference sequence). The CDR3 reads CASRLVQGASGYTF. For the CDR3, the DNA is TGTGCCAGCAGACTAGTCCAGGGGGCCAGCGGCTACACCTTC.

V and J are TRBV9 and TRBJ2-7; 8 nucleotides match TRBD2. Losses at the gene ends were 4 bases for V and 1 base for J; bases not matched to a gene: 4. Germline V gene sequence: CDR1 SGDLS, CDR2 YYNGEE. This CDR3 is 14 amino acids long. As DNA, the CDR3 is TGTGCCAGCAGCTCCGGGGGGGGTTCCTACGAGCAGTACTTC. Translating it yields CASSSGGGSYEQYF.